A selection of T cell receptor beta chains follows, all from one sample in a study of blood T cell repertoires in COVID-19. The method was immunoSEQ multiplex PCR; TCRdb's version includes in-frame clones alone and lacks a portion of them. The sample lists a few hundred thousand clones; approximately 85% were seen once. The sequenced material came from PBMCs or T cells enriched from blood (not recorded which). These TCRs come from a man aged 25-45 years who had recovered from COVID-19. The CDR3 runs from the conserved cysteine through the conserved F or W. A D gene is named only where the DNA matches it firmly. Only some rows state a clone size, as once, few, many or a class for expanded clones.

size,D,V,J,DNA,CDR3
NA,TRBD2,TRBV3-1/TRBV3-2,TRBJ2-7,TGTGCCAGCAGCCAAAAGCGGGGGGGCCCCTACGAGCAGTACTTC,CASSQKRGGPYEQYF
NA,NA,TRBV5-1,TRBJ2-7,TGCGCCAGCAGTCTAGACCTCTACGAGCAGTACTTC,CASSLDLYEQYF
NA,NA,TRBV6-5,TRBJ1-3,TGTGCCAGCAGTGACTCCAGGGTAACGGACACCATATATTTT,CASSDSRVTDTIYF
few,TRBD1,TRBV9,TRBJ1-2,TGTGCCAGCAGCGGGGGACAGAAAAACTATGGCTACACCTTC,CASSGGQKNYGYTF
many,NA,TRBV5-1,TRBJ2-2,TGCGCCAGCAGCCCTGCGGGACTCAACACCGGGGAGCTGTTTTTT,CASSPAGLNTGELFF
NA,NA,TRBV11-2,TRBJ2-1,TGTGCCAGCAGCAGCACAGGATACAATGAGCAGTTCTTC,CASSSTGYNEQFF
NA,NA,TRBV19,TRBJ1-5,TGTGCCAGTAGTCCCCGACAGGCGAATCAGCCCCAGCATTTT,CASSPRQANQPQHF
NA,NA,TRBV3-1/TRBV3-2,TRBJ1-2,TGTGCCAGCAGCCAAAGCCCCGGGTTGCACTATGGCTACACCTTC,CASSQSPGLHYGYTF
NA,TRBD1,TRBV5-1,TRBJ1-2,TGCGCCAGCAGCTCTGGACAGGGTAATTTCTATGGCTACACCTTC,CASSSGQGNFYGYTF
NA,TRBD1,TRBV5-5,TRBJ1-5,TGTGCCAGCAGCTTGACAGGGGGAAGATCGCAGCCCCAGCATTTT,CASSLTGGRSQPQHF
once,NA,TRBV12-3/TRBV12-4,TRBJ2-5,TGTGCCAGCAGCCGAGGAGAGACCCAGTACTTC,CASSRGETQYF
NA,NA,TRBV2,TRBJ1-5,TGTGCCAGCAGTCCCAACAGCCATAATCAGCCCCAGCATTTT,CASSPNSHNQPQHF